These 10 T cell receptor beta chains came from one sample sequenced in a study of blood T cell repertoires in COVID-19. Using immunoSEQ multiplex PCR, the repertoire was profiled, and TCRdb retains in-frame clones only, with some absent. This table has over 70,000 clones, over 80% appearing once. Sequencing used peripheral blood. These receptors were taken from an older man with acute or convalescent COVID-19.

The chain uses TRBV20-1 and TRBJ1-5, with a weak D call TRBD1 (6 bases). This CDR3 region has 13 residues. V shed 6 bases and J shed 2 bases, with 11 bases lying between them. CDR1 is DFQATT and CDR2 is SNEGSKA in the germline V gene (reference sequence). This CDR3 is CSASPGGNQPQHF. CDR3 DNA: TGCAGTGCGAGTCCAGGGGGCAATCAGCCCCAGCATTTT.

The chain couples TRBV12-3 or TRBV12-4 to TRBJ2-7; weak D call: TRBD2 (5 bases). V dropped 10 bases and J dropped 4 bases, with 17 bases sitting between them. The CDR3 is 13 residues long. The CDR3 sequence is CATEVREDYEQYF. CDR3 coding DNA: TGTGCCACAGAAGTGAGGGAAGATTACGAGCAGTACTTC.

The genes are TRBV6-6 and TRBJ2-1; perhaps TRBD2 as D (6 bases). The V and J ends lost 6 bases and 8 bases respectively, with 11 bases between them. The CDR3 consists of 12 residues. Germline CDR1 reads MNHNY; CDR2 reads SVGAGI (reference sequence). CDR3 region: CASSQLADEQFF. The CDR3 nucleotides read TGTGCCAGCAGCCAACTAGCAGATGAGCAGTTCTTC.

The count of this clone is one. The chain recombines TRBV6-5 with TRBJ2-3; D may be TRBD2 (5 bases). The CDR3 spans 13 residues. V was pared by 4 bases and J by 0 bases, with 5 bases between. CDR1 and CDR2 (germline): MNHEY, SVGAGI. This chain's CDR3 is CASSWTSTDTQYF. CDR3 coding DNA: TGTGCCAGCAGTTGGACTAGCACAGATACGCAGTATTTT.

The chain combines TRBV15 with TRBJ2-7; D is possibly TRBD2 (6 bases). Germline CDR1 and CDR2: LNHNV and YYDKDF (reference sequence). The CDR3 loop spans 13 amino acids. The V and J ends lost 5 bases and 3 bases respectively, with 11 bases between them. The CDR3 sequence: CATSRPGDYEQYF. The DNA for the CDR3 is TGTGCCACCAGCCGGCCGGGGGACTACGAGCAGTACTTC.

The rearrangement uses TRBV28 and TRBJ1-3; 7 bases map to TRBD1. V lost 8 bases and J lost 4; bases outside the gene matches: 17. In germline, CDR1 is MDHEN, CDR2 SYDVKM. The CDR3 covers 17 residues. CDR3 residues: CASLPQRGRFFGNTIYF. The CDR3, as DNA: TGTGCCAGCCTACCTCAGAGGGGGCGCTTCTTCGGAAACACCATATATTTT.

This rearrangement joins TRBV5-1 to TRBJ1-5; D is unresolved. V lost 4 bases and J 2 bases, leaving 16 bases between the germline ends. CDR3 length equals 16 residues. Germline V gene data show CDR1 as SGHRS and CDR2 as YFSETQ. The CDR3 sequence is CASSPAGEWGNQPQHF. CDR3 sequence (DNA): TGCGCCAGCAGCCCGGCCGGGGAATGGGGCAATCAGCCCCAGCATTTT.

The CDR3 reads CARSTGSDQPQHF. The CDR3 nucleotides are TGTGCCAGATCGACAGGGTCGGATCAGCCCCAGCATTTT. The chain combines TRBV2 with TRBJ1-5; 7 nucleotides align to TRBD1. The CDR3 spans 13 residues. In germline, CDR1 is SNHLY, CDR2 FYNNEI. V lost 9 bases to trimming and J lost 5 bases; unmatched junction nucleotides: 7.

The chain couples TRBV30 to TRBJ1-2; D is ambiguous. Germline-derived CDR1 and CDR2 are GTSNPN and SVGIG (reference sequence). V was clipped by 4 bases and J by 11 bases, with 17 bases between them. The CDR3 is 12 residues long. This CDR3 is CAWTLTPGGYTF. As DNA, the CDR3 is TGTGCCTGGACCCTGACCCCCGGAGGTTACACCTTC. The variable domain in full, with the rest retrieved from reference TRBV30 and TRBJ1-2, is SQTIHQWPATLVQPVGSPLSLECTVEGTSNPNLYWYRQAAGRGLQLLFYSVGIGQISSEVPQNLSASRPQDRQFILSSKKLLLSDSGFYLCAWTLTPGGYTFGSGTRLTVV.

This chain connects TRBV7-9 to TRBJ2-5, with TRBD2 as a possible D gene (5 bases). The CDR3 runs to 16 residues. Germline V lookup: CDR1 SEHNR, CDR2 FQNEAQ (reference sequence). With 5 bases removed from V and 0 bases from J, the gap between germline ends came to 16 bases. Here the CDR3 DNA reads TGTGCCAGCAGCCGGACTGCTTGGGGTTACCAAGAGACCCAGTACTTC. It is translated as CASSRTAWGYQETQYF.